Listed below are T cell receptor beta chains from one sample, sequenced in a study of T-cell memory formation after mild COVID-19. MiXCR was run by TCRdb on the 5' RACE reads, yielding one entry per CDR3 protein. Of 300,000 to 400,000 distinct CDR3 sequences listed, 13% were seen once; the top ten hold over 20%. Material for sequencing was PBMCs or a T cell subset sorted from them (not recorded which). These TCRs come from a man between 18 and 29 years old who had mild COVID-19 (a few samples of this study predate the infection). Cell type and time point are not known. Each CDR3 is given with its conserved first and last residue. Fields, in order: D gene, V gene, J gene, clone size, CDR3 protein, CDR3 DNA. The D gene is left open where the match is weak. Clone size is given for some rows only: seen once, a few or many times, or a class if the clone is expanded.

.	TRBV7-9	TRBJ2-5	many	CASSLSPVETQYF	TGTGCCAGCAGCTTAAGCCCCGTGGAGACCCAGTACTTC
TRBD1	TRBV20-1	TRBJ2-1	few	CSARRGGPKHYNEQFF	TGCAGTGCTAGGAGAGGGGGCCCTAAACATTACAATGAGCAGTTCTTC
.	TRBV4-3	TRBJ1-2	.	CASSQDSRHDYGYTF	TGCGCCAGCAGCCAGGACTCACGACACGACTATGGCTACACCTTC
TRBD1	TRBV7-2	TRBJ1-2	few	CASSLAAGQGSYGYTF	TGTGCCAGCAGCTTAGCGGCGGGACAGGGCTCCTATGGCTACACCTTC
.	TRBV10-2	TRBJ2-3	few	CASSETGRKADTQYF	TGCGCCAGCAGTGAAACGGGCCGGAAGGCAGATACGCAGTATTTT
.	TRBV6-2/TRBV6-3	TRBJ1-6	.	CASRPQGVLFGSYNSPLHF	TGTGCCAGCAGGCCACAGGGTGTGTTGTTCGGCTCCTATAATTCACCCCTCCACTTT
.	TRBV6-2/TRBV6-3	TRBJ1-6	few	CASSYGGENSPLHF	TGTGCCAGCAGTTACGGGGGAGAAAATTCACCCCTCCACTTT
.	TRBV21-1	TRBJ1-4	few	CASSMRTATNEKLFF	TGTGCCAGCAGCATGCGGACAGCAACTAATGAAAAACTGTTTTTT
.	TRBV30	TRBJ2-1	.	CACSVTAYNEQFF	TGTGCCTGTAGTGTGACGGCTTACAATGAGCAGTTCTTC
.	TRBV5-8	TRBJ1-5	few	CASSSDRRYSNQPQHF	TGTGCCAGCAGCTCCGACAGGAGGTATAGCAATCAGCCCCAGCATTTT
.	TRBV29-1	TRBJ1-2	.	CSVAPGYGYTF	TGCAGCGTTGCACCGGGGTATGGCTACACCTTC
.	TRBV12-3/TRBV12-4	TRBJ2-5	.	CASSFSRGQETQYF	TGTGCCAGCAGTTTCTCACGAGGTCAAGAGACCCAGTACTTC
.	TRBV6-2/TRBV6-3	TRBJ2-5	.	CASSPVSGGGTTQYF	TGTGCCAGCAGCCCCGTGTCCGGAGGGGGGACGACCCAGTACTTC
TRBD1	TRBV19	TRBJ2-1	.	CASSESGQGRHEQFF	TGTGCCAGTTCCGAATCAGGACAGGGGAGGCATGAGCAGTTCTTC
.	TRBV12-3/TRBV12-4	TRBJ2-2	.	CASSFGVQGELFF	TGTGCCAGCAGTTTCGGGGTGCAGGGGGAGCTGTTTTTT
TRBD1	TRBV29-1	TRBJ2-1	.	CSVAGGRYNEQFF	TGCAGCGTTGCAGGGGGAAGGTACAATGAGCAGTTCTTC
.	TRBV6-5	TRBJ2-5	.	CASSYSLGASETQYF	TGTGCCAGCAGTTACTCCCTCGGGGCCTCAGAGACCCAGTACTTC
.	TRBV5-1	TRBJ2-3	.	CASSLAAPKGTDTQYF	TGCGCCAGCAGCTTGGCGGCACCCAAGGGCACAGATACGCAGTATTTT
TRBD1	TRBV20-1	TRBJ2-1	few	CSASGQRYGSEQFF	TGCAGTGCCTCGGGACAGAGATACGGTAGTGAGCAGTTCTTC
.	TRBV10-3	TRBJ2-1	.	CATGGGLGQFF	TGTGCCACCGGAGGCGGGCTGGGGCAGTTCTTC
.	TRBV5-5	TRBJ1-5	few	CASSYGFGSTGNQPQHF	TGTGCCAGCAGCTATGGATTCGGTAGTACCGGCAATCAGCCCCAGCATTTT
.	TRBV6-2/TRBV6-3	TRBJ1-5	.	CASSPGTDNQPQHF	TGTGCCAGCAGTCCCGGGACGGATAATCAGCCCCAGCATTTT
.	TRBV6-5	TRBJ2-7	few	CASSQTGTNPYEQYF	TGTGCCAGCAGTCAGACAGGCACAAACCCCTACGAGCAGTACTTC
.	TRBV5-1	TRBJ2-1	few	CASSLQAGYNEQFF	TGCGCCAGCAGCTTGCAGGCGGGGTACAATGAGCAGTTCTTC
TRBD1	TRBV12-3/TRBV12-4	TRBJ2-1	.	CASSPPGQGFNEQFF	TGTGCCAGCAGCCCTCCGGGACAGGGTTTCAATGAGCAGTTCTTC
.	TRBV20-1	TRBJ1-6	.	CSADRVSPLHF	TGCAGTGCTGACCGGGTGTCACCCCTCCACTTT
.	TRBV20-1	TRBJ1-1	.	CSAQRRGTEAFF	TGCAGTGCCCAGAGGAGGGGCACTGAAGCTTTCTTT
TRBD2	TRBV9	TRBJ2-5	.	CASSVATKPWGGETQYF	TGTGCCAGCAGCGTAGCTACAAAGCCCTGGGGGGGAGAGACCCAGTACTTC
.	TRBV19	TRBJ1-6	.	CASRSGNSPLHF	TGTGCCAGTAGATCGGGGAATTCACCCCTCCACTTT
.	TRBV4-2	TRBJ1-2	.	CASSQEREVGYGYTF	TGTGCCAGCAGCCAAGAGAGGGAGGTTGGCTATGGCTACACCTTC
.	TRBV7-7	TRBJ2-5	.	CASSGPLGETQYF	TGTGCCAGCAGCGGGCCCCTTGGGGAGACCCAGTACTTC
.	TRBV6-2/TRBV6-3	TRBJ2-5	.	CASSLPGWVALPGETQYF	TGTGCCAGCAGCCTCCCTGGTTGGGTAGCCCTTCCCGGAGAGACCCAGTACTTC
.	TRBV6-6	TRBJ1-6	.	CASSFKLSYNSPLHF	TGTGCCAGCAGTTTTAAGCTTTCCTATAATTCACCCCTCCACTTT
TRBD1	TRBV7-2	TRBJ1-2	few	CASSQDQGGFYGYTF	TGTGCCAGCAGCCAGGATCAGGGGGGTTTCTATGGCTACACCTTC
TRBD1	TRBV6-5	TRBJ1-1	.	CASSPTTGGDLRF	TGTGCCAGCAGCCCTACAACAGGGGGGGATTTACGATTT
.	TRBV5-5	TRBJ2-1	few	CASSPLGGLVSEQFF	TGTGCCAGCAGCCCGCTGGGGGGTCTCGTGAGTGAGCAGTTCTTC
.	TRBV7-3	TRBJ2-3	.	CASSLTLGGGTDTQYF	TGTGCCAGCAGCTTAACGCTGGGAGGTGGCACAGATACGCAGTATTTT
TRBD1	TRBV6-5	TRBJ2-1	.	CASSTSGGADNEQFF	TGTGCCAGCAGTACTTCAGGGGGCGCGGACAATGAGCAGTTCTTC
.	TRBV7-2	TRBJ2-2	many	CASSLLVAGELFF	TGTGCCAGCAGCTTATTGGTAGCCGGGGAGCTGTTTTTT
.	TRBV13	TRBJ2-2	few	CASGRVGAGELFF	TGTGCCAGCGGCCGGGTGGGGGCCGGGGAGCTGTTTTTT
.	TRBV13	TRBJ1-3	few	CASRTRGFGNTIYF	TGTGCCAGCAGGACGAGGGGTTTTGGAAACACCATATATTTT
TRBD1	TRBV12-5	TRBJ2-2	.	CASGLTSTGGTAELFF	TGTGCTAGTGGTTTGACTTCGACAGGGGGCACCGCGGAGCTGTTTTTT
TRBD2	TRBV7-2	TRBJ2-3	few	CASRHGRLSTDTQYF	TGTGCCAGCAGACACGGGAGGTTAAGCACAGATACGCAGTATTTT
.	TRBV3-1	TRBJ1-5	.	CASSQDSTDRNQPQHF	TGTGCCAGCAGCCAAGACAGTACAGACAGGAATCAGCCCCAGCATTTT
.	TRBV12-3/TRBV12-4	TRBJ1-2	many	CASSLAANYGYTF	TGTGCCAGCAGTTTAGCGGCGAACTATGGCTACACCTTC
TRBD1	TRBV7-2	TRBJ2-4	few	CASSLEAGGTKNIQYF	TGTGCCAGCAGCTTAGAGGCAGGGGGAACCAAAAACATTCAGTACTTC